These 20 T cell receptor beta chains share one sample of origin, sequenced in a study of CD8 T cells in Susac syndrome. Random hexamers primed reverse transcription of about 0.5 to 1 ug RNA. TCRdb used MiXCR to reprocess the immunoSEQ multiplex PCR reads, holding one entry per CDR3 protein. The sample has around 200,000 distinct CDR3 sequences, roughly 94% seen once. The sample comprised CD4+ T cells from PBMCs. All receptors derive from a human donor in good health.

The V call is TRBV20-1, the J call TRBJ2-5, with D possibly matching TRBD1 (6 bases). Germline V gene lookup returns CDR1 DFQATT and CDR2 SNEGSKA (reference sequence). The CDR3 runs 13 residues. The V end was cut by 3 bases, the J end by 5 bases, with 13 bases between. CDR3: CSASRQVQETQYF. The CDR3 nucleotides are TGCAGTGCTAGCCGACAGGTCCAGGAGACCCAGTACTTC.

The chain carries TRBV6-6 and TRBJ2-7, with TRBD2 as a possible D gene (5 bases). CDR3 length: 16 residues. CDR1 and CDR2 (germline): MNHNY, SVGAGI (reference sequence). Between the trimmed V and J ends, which lost 2 bases and 2 bases, there was a span of 16 bases. CDR3: CASSYLSGSPTYEQYF. CDR3 in DNA: TGTGCCAGCAGTTACCTCTCGGGATCCCCAACCTACGAGCAGTACTTC.

The chain couples TRBV3-1 to TRBJ2-1; 7 bases fit TRBD1. After removal of 4 bases from V and 2 bases from J, the junction contained 5 bases not matched to a gene. CDR1 is LGHDT, CDR2 YNNKEL, per germline (reference sequence). The CDR3 consists of 15 residues. DNA for the CDR3: TGTGCCAGCAGCCTTCCGGGACAGCCCTACAATGAGCAGTTCTTC. It codes for CASSLPGQPYNEQFF.

CDR3 in DNA: TGCGCCAGCAGCCAAGATGTGGGACAGGGGTCCTACGAGCAGTACTTC. It encodes CASSQDVGQGSYEQYF. The V and J genes are TRBV4-3 and TRBJ2-7, with 10 positions matching TRBD1. CDR3 size: 16 residues. Unmatched junction bases numbered 3, after V lost 0 bases and J lost 1 base. Germline-derived CDR1 and CDR2 are LGHNA and YSLEER.

This chain connects TRBV14 to TRBJ1-1; unclear D gene. Germline V lookup: CDR1 SGHDN, CDR2 FVKESK. With 1 base removed from V and 0 bases from J, the gap between germline ends came to 9 bases. CDR3 length: 15 amino acids. The CDR3, as DNA: TGTGCCAGCAGCCAAGCGTCCGGGTTGAACACTGAAGCTTTCTTT. Its translation: CASSQASGLNTEAFF.

This clonotype has more than one count but fewer than ten. The V and J genes are TRBV7-2 and TRBJ2-7, with D maybe TRBD2 (5 bases). V was clipped by 6 bases and J by 5 bases, with 14 bases between them. The CDR3 has 13 residues. The germline V gene has CDR1 SGHTA and CDR2 FQGNSA. As DNA, the CDR3 is TGTGCCAGCAGGCTAGCCGGGTTGGACGAGCAGTACTTC. It codes for CASRLAGLDEQYF. The entire variable domain, with the rest obtained from reference TRBV7-2 and TRBJ2-7, is as follows: GAGVSQSPSNKVTEKGKDVELRCDPISGHTALYWYRQSLGQGLEFLIYFQGNSAPDKSGLPSDRFSAERTGGSVSTLTIQRTQQEDSAVYLCASRLAGLDEQYFGPGTRLTVT.

The chain couples TRBV12-3 or TRBV12-4 to TRBJ2-3; D possibly corresponds to TRBD2 (5 bases). Trimming pared 4 bases from V and 5 bases from J, leaving 7 bases between. The CDR3 loop spans 12 amino acids. CDR3 sequence: CASSWAGDTQYF. CDR3 nucleotides: TGTGCCAGCAGTTGGGCGGGAGATACGCAGTATTTT.

This chain joins TRBV20-1 and TRBJ2-3, with D uncertain. Trimming removed 6 bases at V and 4 bases at J, with 26 bases between. The V gene's germline CDR1 is DFQATT and CDR2 SNEGSKA (reference sequence). The CDR3 runs 17 residues. CDR3 sequence reads: CSAEPIQLDSRPDTQYF. The CDR3, as DNA: TGCAGTGCCGAGCCTATCCAGCTGGATTCCAGGCCAGATACGCAGTATTTT.

The rearrangement joins TRBV29-1 to TRBJ2-3; 10 bases are a match to TRBD1. The CDR3 is 15 amino acids. With 4 bases clipped from V and 6 bases from J, the junction kept 10 bases outside the gene matches. Germline lookup yields CDR1 SQVTM and CDR2 ANQGSEA. The CDR3, as DNA: TGCAGCGTTGTAAGGGGACAGGGGAACCTGGATACGCAGTATTTT. It is translated as CSVVRGQGNLDTQYF.

The chain recombines TRBV29-1 with TRBJ1-2; 10 nucleotides match TRBD1. CDR3 length equals 13 residues. Losses at the gene ends were 5 bases for V and 3 bases for J; bases not matched to a gene: 3. From germline, CDR1 is SQVTM and CDR2 ANQGSEA. Here the CDR3 reads CSVMTGGDYGYTF. The CDR3, as DNA: TGCAGCGTTATGACAGGGGGCGACTATGGCTACACCTTC.

The chain couples TRBV9 to TRBJ2-1; D gene ambiguous. Germline V lookup: CDR1 SGDLS, CDR2 YYNGEE. Trimming removed 3 bases from V and 5 bases from J, with 21 bases in between. CDR3 length: 17 residues. The DNA of the CDR3 is TGTGCCAGCAGCGCTTCGGTAGGAGAAAGGGTTGACAATGAGCAGTTCTTC. The encoded protein is CASSASVGERVDNEQFF.

The genes are TRBV2 and TRBJ2-7; possible D gene TRBD2, 6 bases. This CDR3 contains 16 residues. Trimming removed 6 bases from V and 9 bases from J, with 27 bases in between. CDR1 and CDR2 from the germline V gene are SNHLY and FYNNEI. The CDR3 DNA reads TGTGCCAGCAGGACCCGAGGAGGGGCCCCCTCGGTTGGGCAGTACGTC. It specifies CASRTRGGAPSVGQYV.

This chain links TRBV12-3 or TRBV12-4 with TRBJ2-7; D might be TRBD1 or TRBD2, each matching 5 bases. CDR3 length equals 13 residues. Trimming took 0 bases from V and 4 from J, leaving 7 bases between them. The CDR3 sequence: CASSLAGPYEQYV. In nucleotides, the CDR3 is TGTGCCAGCAGTTTAGCGGGACCGTACGAGCAGTACGTC.

The chain recombines TRBV3-1 with TRBJ2-1; no clear D. The CDR3 has 13 amino acids. Between the trimmed V and J ends, which lost 7 bases and 0 bases, there was a span of 7 bases. The germline CDR1 and CDR2 sequences are LGHDT and YNNKEL (reference sequence). In DNA form, the CDR3 reads TGTGCCAGCAAGGCTAGCTCCTACAATGAGCAGTTCTTC. It is translated as CASKASSYNEQFF.

The CDR3 sequence: CASSLALDRGNYGYTF. The CDR3 DNA reads TGTGCCAGCAGCTTAGCCCTAGACAGGGGTAACTATGGCTACACCTTC. The chain has TRBV7-2 and TRBJ1-2; the match to TRBD1 covers 8 bases. This CDR3 is 16 amino acids long. V lost 0 bases, J lost 1 base, and 4 bases stayed unmatched. Germline CDR1 and CDR2: SGHTA and FQGNSA.

V usage is TRBV5-4 and J usage is TRBJ2-3; perhaps TRBD1 as D (5 bases). The CDR3 consists of 15 residues. The V and J ends lost 0 bases and 6 bases respectively, with 14 bases between them. Germline-derived CDR1 and CDR2 are SGHNT and YYREEE (reference sequence). This chain's CDR3 is CASSLAAGQGDTQYF. The CDR3 DNA follows: TGTGCCAGCAGCTTGGCCGCAGGACAAGGGGATACGCAGTATTTT. The full variable domain, in which reference TRBV5-4 and TRBJ2-3 provide the parts outside the CDR3, is ETGVTQSPTHLIKTRGQQVTLRCSSQSGHNTVSWYQQALGQGPQFIFQYYREEENGRGNFPPRFSGLQFPNYSSELNVNALELDDSALYLCASSLAAGQGDTQYFGPGTRLTVL.

This rearrangement joins TRBV20-1 to TRBJ1-5; D uncertain. Germline-derived CDR1 and CDR2 are DFQATT and SNEGSKA (reference sequence). V gave up 3 bases and J gave up 3 bases, with 3 bases separating them. The CDR3 is 11 residues long. CDR3 sequence: CSASFNQPQHF. The CDR3 DNA reads as TGCAGTGCTAGTTTCAATCAGCCCCAGCATTTT.

The chain recombines TRBV24-1 with TRBJ1-2; TRBD1 agrees at 8 bases. V dropped 3 bases and J dropped 3; count of bases not matched to a gene: 5. CDR1 and CDR2 (germline): KGHDR, SFDVKD. This CDR3 has 15 amino acids. The DNA of the CDR3 is TGTGCCACCAGTGATCCCAACAGGGGGGACTATGGCTACACCTTC. Translation: CATSDPNRGDYGYTF.

The V and J genes are TRBV7-2 and TRBJ2-7; 7 nucleotides align to TRBD1. The CDR3 covers 15 residues. The germline V gene encodes CDR1 SGHTA and CDR2 FQGNSA. V was pared by 5 bases and J by 0 bases, with 7 bases of the junction left unmatched. The chain's CDR3 is CASSPTRGLSYEQYF. The CDR3 DNA sequence: TGTGCCAGCAGCCCAACTAGGGGGCTCTCCTACGAGCAGTACTTC.

This clonotype was found once. The chain joins TRBV30 to TRBJ1-5, with D possibly matching TRBD1 (5 bases). Per the germline V gene, CDR1 is GTSNPN and CDR2 is SVGIG (reference sequence). There are 13 residues in the CDR3. With 4 bases removed from V and 7 bases from J, the gap between germline ends came to 14 bases. CDR3 in amino acids: CAWMKGLGQPQHF. The DNA for the CDR3 is TGTGCCTGGATGAAGGGGCTCGGGCAGCCCCAGCATTTT. Combining the CDR3 with reference TRBV30 and TRBJ1-5 gives the whole variable domain SQTIHQWPATLVQPVGSPLSLECTVEGTSNPNLYWYRQAAGRGLQLLFYSVGIGQISSEVPQNLSASRPQDRQFILSSKKLLLSDSGFYLCAWMKGLGQPQHFGDGTRLSIL.